The present T cell receptor beta chain was sequenced within a study of blood T cell repertoires in COVID-19. Study overall: The study drew acute and convalescent COVID-19 samples from the United States, Italy and Spain. PBMCs, B-cell-depleted T cells, or T cells were the source of the cDNA or gDNA that made up the material.

Study processing details: Reference gene primer amplification in the assay estimated nucleated cell counts. Profiled with immunoSEQ multiplex PCR; TCRdb holds only in-frame clones, not every one. That table gives V, J and clone size, and the DNA gave D and trimming. The sample shows over 200,000 clones, around 89% of them seen only once. V was clipped by 5 bases and J by 3 bases, with 8 bases between them. CDR3 size: 11 residues. Germline V CDR1 and CDR2: DFQATT, SNEGSKA (reference sequence). Participants, about 18 to 90 years old, spanned around 26 US areas. Sequencing input: PBMCs or T cells enriched from blood (not recorded which). The V call is TRBV20-1, the J call TRBJ2-7; D gene uncertain. This receptor was obtained from a woman between 35 and 50 years old with acute COVID-19. CDR3 residues: CSAVVSYEQYF. The DNA of the CDR3 is TGCAGTGCTGTAGTAAGCTACGAGCAGTACTTC.